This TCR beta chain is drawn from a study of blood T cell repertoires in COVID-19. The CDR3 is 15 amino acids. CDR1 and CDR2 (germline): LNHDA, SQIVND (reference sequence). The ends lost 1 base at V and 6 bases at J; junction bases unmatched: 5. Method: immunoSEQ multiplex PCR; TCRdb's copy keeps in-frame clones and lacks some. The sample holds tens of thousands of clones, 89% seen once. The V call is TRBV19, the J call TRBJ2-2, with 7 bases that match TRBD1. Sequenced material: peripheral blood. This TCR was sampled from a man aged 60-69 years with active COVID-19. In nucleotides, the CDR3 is TGTGCCAGTAGTATAGGATCAGGGGGAGCCGGGGAGCTGTTTTTT. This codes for CASSIGSGGAGELFF.